The 23 T cell receptor beta chains presented below share a single source sample, sequenced in a study of T cell repertoires in cytomegalovirus infection. TCRdb re-derived calls from the reads in MiXCR, one entry per CDR3 protein. The sample lists about 900,000 distinct CDR3 sequences; roughly 31% were seen once. For these receptors, no antigen is known. Material: cultured CD8+ T cells from PBMCs, obtained from culture after CMV antigen stimulation. The receptors shown here come from a human donor in good health (CMV status not recorded). Some clones in this sample may be carry-over from other donors' samples.

The table lists this clonotype with a few counts. CDR3 residues: CSGEDRGDSDLDGYTF. DNA of the CDR3: TGCAGTGGCGAGGACAGGGGGGACTCCGACTTGGATGGCTACACCTTC. This chain uses TRBV20-1 with TRBJ1-2; 10 bases line up with TRBD1. The germline gives CDR1 DFQATT, CDR2 SNEGSKA (reference sequence). J was trimmed by 6 bases and V by 7 bases; bases with no gene match: 17. This CDR3 has 16 amino acids.

The chain uses TRBV7-9 and TRBJ2-3; a weak D match, TRBD2 (7 bases). Germline CDR1 is SEHNR and CDR2 is FQNEAQ (reference sequence). This CDR3 comprises 18 residues. The germline V and J ends were trimmed by 5 bases and 5 bases, with 26 bases remaining between them. The CDR3 DNA is TGTGCCAGCAGCCCTAAAGGGGGGGGGCACTCCCCAGAAGATACGCAGTATTTT. Protein sequence: CASSPKGGGHSPEDTQYF.

There are a few counts of this clonotype. The chain couples TRBV7-9 to TRBJ1-1; D remains unclear. This CDR3 is built from 14 residues. The V and J ends lost 1 base and 1 base respectively, with 7 bases between them. In germline, CDR1 is SEHNR, CDR2 FQNEAQ (reference sequence). The CDR3 nucleotides read TGTGCCAGCAGCTTAGGGCTGACGAACACTGAAGCTTTCTTT. Amino acid sequence: CASSLGLTNTEAFF.

This clonotype was picked up many times. The rearrangement links TRBV28 to TRBJ2-7; 10 nucleotides align to TRBD1. Germline V lookup: CDR1 MDHEN, CDR2 SYDVKM. This CDR3 region has 13 residues. V lost 7 bases to trimming and J lost 3 bases; unmatched junction nucleotides: 3. CDR3 bases: TGTGCCAGCATGCGGACAGGGGGCTACGAGCAGTACGTC. Its translation: CASMRTGGYEQYV.

There are a few counts of this clonotype. This rearrangement joins TRBV6-1 to TRBJ1-1; no definite D call. CDR3 length: 16 residues. Germline CDR1 reads MNHNS; CDR2 reads SASEGT. Trimming took off 0 bases at V and 1 base at J, with 12 bases between the two ends. CDR3 sequence: CASSEARAGPNTEAFF. In nucleotides, the CDR3 is TGTGCCAGCAGTGAAGCGAGGGCAGGCCCGAACACTGAAGCTTTCTTT.

This clonotype turned up a few times. V gene TRBV7-9 combines with J gene TRBJ1-2, with a tentative D call TRBD1 (5 bases). Trimming shortened V by 4 bases and J by 7 bases, and 13 bases separated the two germline ends. CDR3 length: 13 amino acids. Germline assignment: CDR1 SEHNR and CDR2 FQNEAQ (reference sequence). The CDR3 coding sequence is TGTGCCAGCAGCTCCCGGGGGGTTGTTGGCTACACCTTC. It yields the protein CASSSRGVVGYTF.

The V and J genes are TRBV7-6 and TRBJ1-1; 7 nucleotides match TRBD1. In germline, CDR1 is SGHVS, CDR2 FNYEAQ. The CDR3 extends over 17 amino acids. Losses at the gene ends were 5 bases for V and 0 bases for J; bases not matched to a gene: 12. The CDR3 is CASSPFGVRGMNTEAFF. CDR3 DNA: TGTGCCAGCAGCCCATTTGGGGTCAGGGGGATGAACACTGAAGCTTTCTTT.

This clonotype was observed a few times. The chain joins TRBV13 to TRBJ2-1; D is possibly TRBD2 (5 bases). Germline-derived CDR1 and CDR2 are PRHDT and FYEKMQ (reference sequence). V was trimmed by 4 bases and J by 12 bases, leaving 16 bases between them. There are 13 residues in the CDR3. The CDR3 bases are TGTGCCAGCAGCTCGGACTCCTCAATAGGGCAGTTCTTC. Protein product: CASSSDSSIGQFF.

The chain recombines TRBV6-6 with TRBJ2-1, with D tentatively TRBD1 or TRBD2 (7 bases each). The V end was cut by 0 bases, the J end by 12 bases, with 15 bases between. The CDR3 runs to 14 residues. CDR1 and CDR2 from the germline V gene are MNHNY and SVGAGI (reference sequence). The CDR3 reads CASSYSLTGRGQFF. For the CDR3, the DNA is TGTGCCAGCAGTTACTCCTTGACAGGGAGGGGGCAGTTCTTC.

This clonotype was observed at least ten times. The chain is built from TRBV7-6 and TRBJ2-7; 9 bases map to TRBD2. There are 16 residues in the CDR3. The germline V gene encodes CDR1 SGHVS and CDR2 FNYEAQ. V lost 5 bases, J lost 3 bases, and 11 bases stayed unmatched. In nucleotides, the CDR3 is TGTGCCAGCAGCAAAGAGACTAGCGGAGCCCTCTACGAGCAGTACTTC. This sequence encodes CASSKETSGALYEQYF.

The V gene is TRBV7-9, the J gene TRBJ2-5; D might be TRBD2 (5 bases). The V and J ends lost 4 bases and 5 bases respectively, with 29 bases between them. This CDR3 is built from 19 residues. Germline V gene sequence: CDR1 SEHNR, CDR2 FQNEAQ (reference sequence). CDR3 sequence: CASSSQFRVLDQLAETQYF. CDR3 nucleotide sequence: TGTGCCAGCAGCTCCCAATTCCGGGTACTAGACCAATTGGCGGAGACCCAGTACTTC. The whole variable domain, remainder taken from reference TRBV7-9 and TRBJ2-5, is DTGVSQNPRHKITKRGQNVTFRCDPISEHNRLYWYRQTLGQGPEFLTYFQNEAQLEKSRLLSDRFSAERPKGSFSTLEIQRTEQGDSAMYLCASSSQFRVLDQLAETQYFGPGTRLLVL.

On this clonotype: Mismatch with germline at one junction end may stem from a read error. This chain joins TRBV6-2 or TRBV6-3 and TRBJ2-1; 10 bases agree with TRBD2. Germline V gene sequence: CDR1 MNHEY, CDR2 SVGEGT. CDR3 length: 16 residues. CDR3 region: CVSSQPTSGVYNEQFF. CDR3 nucleotide sequence: TGTGTCAGCAGTCAACCAACTAGCGGGGTTTACAATGAGCAGTTCTTC.

This clonotype was detected once. The chain uses TRBV12-3 or TRBV12-4 and TRBJ1-3, with 11 bases lining up with TRBD1. CDR3 size: 14 residues. Unmatched junction bases numbered 4, after V lost 4 bases and J lost 8 bases. The CDR3 DNA is TGTGCCAGCAGTTGGACAGGGGGCACGGACACCATATATTTT. This gives the protein CASSWTGGTDTIYF.

The chain's CDR3 is CASSFSDSDPTNEKLFF. CDR3 in DNA: TGCGCCAGCAGCTTCTCCGACAGCGACCCAACTAATGAAAAACTGTTTTTT. The chain has TRBV5-1 and TRBJ1-4, with D maybe TRBD1 (5 bases). In germline, CDR1 is SGHRS, CDR2 YFSETQ. Trimming took 2 bases from V and 0 from J, leaving 14 bases between them. This CDR3 has 17 residues.

The genes are TRBV7-6 and TRBJ1-2, with 9 bases lining up with TRBD1. The V gene end was trimmed by 2 bases and the J gene end by 8 bases; junction bases not matched to a gene: 6. Germline-derived CDR1 and CDR2 are SGHVS and FNYEAQ. CDR3 length: 14 residues. In nucleotides, the CDR3 is TGTGCCAGCAGCTTATCACAGGGGGCGTGGGGCTACACCTTC. Amino acids: CASSLSQGAWGYTF. Using reference TRBV7-6 and TRBJ1-2 for the parts outside the CDR3, the full variable domain is GAGVSQSPRYKVTKRGQDVALRCDPISGHVSLYWYRQALGQGPEFLTYFNYEAQQDKSGLPNDRFSAERPEGSISTLTIQRTEQRDSAMYRCASSLSQGAWGYTFGSGTRLTVV.

The table lists this clonotype with a count of one. Germline and junction disagree at one end, which may indicate a read error. This chain links TRBV27 with TRBJ1-2, with 7 bases matching TRBD1. Germline V lookup: CDR1 MNHEY, CDR2 SMNVEV (reference sequence). The CDR3 has 14 amino acids. Here the CDR3 DNA reads TGTGCCAGCAGCTTTGGACAGGCTTCCTATGGCTACGCCTTC. Its translation is CASSFGQASYGYAF.

This clonotype was observed a few times. The rearrangement links TRBV12-3 or TRBV12-4 to TRBJ1-5; D not certain. CDR3 length: 13 residues. The germline V and J ends were trimmed by 8 bases and 2 bases, with 10 bases remaining between them. CDR3 protein: CASDPAGNQPQHF. CDR3 nucleotides: TGTGCCAGCGATCCAGCGGGCAATCAGCCCCAGCATTTT.

This rearrangement joins TRBV27 to TRBJ2-3, with a weak D call TRBD2 (6 bases). The CDR3 loop spans 16 amino acids. Deletions cut 8 bases from V and 7 bases from J, with 25 bases between. Germline V gene sequence: CDR1 MNHEY, CDR2 SMNVEV (reference sequence). This CDR3 reads CASPRTNARTKNTQYF. CDR3 DNA: TGTGCCAGCCCGAGAACGAATGCCCGGACTAAAAATACGCAGTATTTT.

Written as DNA, the CDR3 is TGTGCCAGCAGCGTAGACGGGCTAGCCAAAAACATTCAGTACTTC. This encodes CASSVDGLAKNIQYF. V and J are TRBV9 and TRBJ2-4; D is ambiguous. CDR1 is SGDLS, CDR2 YYNGEE, per germline. The CDR3 is made up of 15 amino acids. V was clipped by 0 bases and J by 0 bases, with 7 bases between them. Full variable domain (rest looked up from reference TRBV9 and TRBJ2-4): DSGVTQTPKHLITATGQRVTLRCSPRSGDLSVYWYQQSLDQGLQFLIQYYNGEERAKGNILERFSAQQFPDLHSELNLSSLELGDSALYFCASSVDGLAKNIQYFGAGTRLSVL.

This clonotype showed up just a few times. The chain has TRBV12-3 or TRBV12-4 and TRBJ1-4; D perhaps matches TRBD1 (6 bases). The CDR3 is made up of 14 amino acids. The V end was cut by 5 bases, the J end by 5 bases, with 12 bases between. The CDR3 here is CASSTTGWNEKLFF. The CDR3, as DNA: TGTGCCAGCAGTACGACAGGATGGAATGAAAAACTGTTTTTT.

Regarding this clonotype: The junction departs from the called germline gene at one end, perhaps through a read error. The gene calls are TRBV7-8 and TRBJ2-2; D unclear. The CDR3 extends over 15 amino acids. CDR1 SGHVS and CDR2 FQNEAQ come from the germline V gene. The CDR3 sequence: CDSSSTVPNTGELFF. The CDR3 DNA follows: TGTGACAGCAGCTCTACGGTTCCGAACACCGGGGAGCTGTTTTTT.

The table lists this clonotype with a few counts. This chain joins TRBV7-9 and TRBJ1-4; TRBD1 matches 7 bases. The CDR3 extends over 15 amino acids. V gave up 6 bases and J gave up 4 bases; unmatched junction bases: 8. Germline CDR1 is SEHNR and CDR2 is FQNEAQ (reference sequence). The CDR3 loop reads CASSDPGTDNEKLFF. The CDR3 bases are TGTGCCAGCAGTGACCCCGGGACAGATAATGAAAAACTGTTTTTT. The full variable domain, rest sourced from reference TRBV7-9 and TRBJ1-4, is DTGVSQNPRHKITKRGQNVTFRCDPISEHNRLYWYRQTLGQGPEFLTYFQNEAQLEKSRLLSDRFSAERPKGSFSTLEIQRTEQGDSAMYLCASSDPGTDNEKLFFGSGTQLSVL.

The J gene is TRBJ2-5, the V gene TRBV3-1; 10 nucleotides align to TRBD2. The V segment lost 4 bases and the J segment 3 bases; nucleotides outside the gene matches: 17. The CDR3 runs to 19 residues. CDR1 is LGHDT and CDR2 is YNNKEL in the germline V gene (reference sequence). CDR3 protein: CASSLTPGLARREEETQYF. The CDR3 DNA sequence: TGTGCCAGCAGCCTAACTCCGGGACTAGCGCGTAGAGAGGAAGAGACCCAGTACTTC.